This TCR beta chain was sequenced in a study of control samples from healthy donors and cancer patients. The CDR3 extends over 17 amino acids. The protocol was immunoSEQ multiplex PCR, while the TCRdb copy is restricted to in-frame clones and leaves out a portion. There are tens of thousands of clones in the sample; around 87% occur only once, and approximately 2.5% lies in the top ten. The V call is TRBV21-1, the J call TRBJ2-7. TRBV21-1 is recorded as a pseudogene. This receptor was identified in a woman between 50 and 59 years old with head and neck cancer. Sequenced sample: PBMCs. Here the CDR3 reads CASSYGTPDKPNYEQYF. CDR3 DNA sequence: TGTGCCAGCAGCTATGGGACGCCCGATAAACCTAACTACGAGCAGTACTTC.